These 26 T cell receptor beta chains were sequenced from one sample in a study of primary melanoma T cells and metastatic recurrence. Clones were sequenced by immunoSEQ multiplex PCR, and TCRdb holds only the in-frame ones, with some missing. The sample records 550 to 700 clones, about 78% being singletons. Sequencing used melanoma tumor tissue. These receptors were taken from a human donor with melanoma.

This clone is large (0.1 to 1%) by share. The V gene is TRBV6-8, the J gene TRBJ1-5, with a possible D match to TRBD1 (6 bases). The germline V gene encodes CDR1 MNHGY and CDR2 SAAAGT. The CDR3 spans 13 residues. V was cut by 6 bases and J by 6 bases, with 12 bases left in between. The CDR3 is CASSQGGIQPQHF. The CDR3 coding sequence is TGTGCCAGCAGCCAAGGGGGGATTCAGCCCCAGCATTTT.

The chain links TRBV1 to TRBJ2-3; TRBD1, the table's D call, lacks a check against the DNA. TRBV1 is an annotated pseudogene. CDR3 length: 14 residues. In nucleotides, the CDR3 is TGCGCCAGCAGCCAAGATAGACTCACAGGGACGCAGTATTTT. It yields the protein CASSQDRLTGTQYF.

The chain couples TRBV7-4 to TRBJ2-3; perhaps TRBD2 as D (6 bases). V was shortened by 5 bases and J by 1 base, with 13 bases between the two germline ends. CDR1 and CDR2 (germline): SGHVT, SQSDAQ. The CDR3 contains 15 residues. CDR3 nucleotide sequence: TGTGCCAGCAGCCACTCCCCGGGGGGCACAGATACGCAGTATTTT. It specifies CASSHSPGGTDTQYF.

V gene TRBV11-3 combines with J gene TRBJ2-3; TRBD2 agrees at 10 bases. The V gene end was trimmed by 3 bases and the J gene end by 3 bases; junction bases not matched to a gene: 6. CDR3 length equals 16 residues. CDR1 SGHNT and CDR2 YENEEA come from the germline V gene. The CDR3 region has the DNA TGTGCCAGCAGCTTCCAGCGGGGGGGCCGGACAGATACGCAGTATTTT. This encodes CASSFQRGGRTDTQYF.

DNA of the CDR3: TGTGCCAGTAGTCGCTCAGGCACAGATACGCAGTATTTT. Protein sequence: CASSRSGTDTQYF. The chain links TRBV19 to TRBJ2-3, with unresolved D. The length of the CDR3 is 13 residues. Trimming took 5 bases from V and 1 from J, leaving 7 bases between them. CDR1 and CDR2 from the germline V gene are LNHDA and SQIVND (reference sequence). Complete variable domain (other parts from reference TRBV19 and TRBJ2-3): DGGITQSPKYLFRKEGQNVTLSCEQNLNHDAMYWYRQDPGQGLRLIYYSQIVNDFQKGDIAEGYSVSREKKESFPLTVTSAQKNPTAFYLCASSRSGTDTQYFGPGTRLTVL.

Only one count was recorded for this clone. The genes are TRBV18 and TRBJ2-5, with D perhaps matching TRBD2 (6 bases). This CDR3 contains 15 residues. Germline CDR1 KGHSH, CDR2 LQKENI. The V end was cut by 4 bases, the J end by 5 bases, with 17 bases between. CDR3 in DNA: TGTGCCAGCTCACGACGGACCAGGGAGGCGGAGACCCAGTACTTC. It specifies CASSRRTREAETQYF. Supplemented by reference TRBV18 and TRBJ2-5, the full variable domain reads NAGVMQNPRHLVRRRGQEARLRCSPMKGHSHVYWYRQLPEEGLKFMVYLQKENIIDESGMPKERFSAEFPKEGPSILRIQQVVRGDSAAYFCASSRRTREAETQYFGPGTRLLVL.

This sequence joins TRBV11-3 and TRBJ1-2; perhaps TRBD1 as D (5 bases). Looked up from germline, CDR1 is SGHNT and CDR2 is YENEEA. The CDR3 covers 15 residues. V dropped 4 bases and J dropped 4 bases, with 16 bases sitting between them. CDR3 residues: CASSWGGGSPYGYTF. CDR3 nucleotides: TGTGCCAGCAGCTGGGGCGGGGGAAGTCCCTATGGCTACACCTTC.

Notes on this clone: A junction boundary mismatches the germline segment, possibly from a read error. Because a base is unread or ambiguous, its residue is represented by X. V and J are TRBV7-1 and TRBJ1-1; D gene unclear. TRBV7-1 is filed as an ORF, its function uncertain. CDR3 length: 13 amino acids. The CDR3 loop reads CASSLSVNTXAFF. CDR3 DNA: TGTGCCAGCAGCTTATCGGTGAACACTRAAGCTTTCTTT.

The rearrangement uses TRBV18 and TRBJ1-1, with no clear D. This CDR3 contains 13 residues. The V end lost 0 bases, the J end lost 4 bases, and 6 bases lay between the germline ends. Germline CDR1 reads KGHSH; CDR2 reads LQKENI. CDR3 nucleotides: TGTGCCAGCTCACCACCGGCAGTCACTGAAGCTTTCTTT. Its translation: CASSPPAVTEAFF.

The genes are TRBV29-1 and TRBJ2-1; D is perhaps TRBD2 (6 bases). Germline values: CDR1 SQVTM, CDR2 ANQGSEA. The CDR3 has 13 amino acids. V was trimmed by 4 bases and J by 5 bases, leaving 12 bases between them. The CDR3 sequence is CSVGLGGDNEQFF. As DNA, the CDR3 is TGCAGCGTTGGCCTTGGAGGGGACAATGAGCAGTTCTTC.

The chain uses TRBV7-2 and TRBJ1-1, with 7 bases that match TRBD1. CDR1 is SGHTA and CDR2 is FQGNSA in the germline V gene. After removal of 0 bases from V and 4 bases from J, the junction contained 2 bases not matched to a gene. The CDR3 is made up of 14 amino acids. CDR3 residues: CASSLAGDSTEAFF. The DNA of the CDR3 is TGTGCCAGCAGCTTAGCCGGGGACAGCACTGAAGCTTTCTTT.

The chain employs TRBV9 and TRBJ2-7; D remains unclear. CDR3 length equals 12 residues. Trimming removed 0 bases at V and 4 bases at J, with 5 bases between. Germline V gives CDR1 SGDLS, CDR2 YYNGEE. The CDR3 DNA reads TGTGCCAGCAGCGTAGACAAATACGAGCAGTACTTC. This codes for CASSVDKYEQYF.

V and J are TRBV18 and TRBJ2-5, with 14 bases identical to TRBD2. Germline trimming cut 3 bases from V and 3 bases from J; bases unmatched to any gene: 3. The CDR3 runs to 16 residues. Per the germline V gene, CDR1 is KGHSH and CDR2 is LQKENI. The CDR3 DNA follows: TGTGCCAGCTCACCCGGACTAGCGGGGGGTAAAGAGACCCAGTACTTC. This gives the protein CASSPGLAGGKETQYF.

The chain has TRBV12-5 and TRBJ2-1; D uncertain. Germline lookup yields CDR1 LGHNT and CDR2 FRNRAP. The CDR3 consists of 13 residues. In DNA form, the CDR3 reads TGTGCCAGCACCTTGGACGGCCACAATGAGCAGTTCTTC. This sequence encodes CASTLDGHNEQFF.

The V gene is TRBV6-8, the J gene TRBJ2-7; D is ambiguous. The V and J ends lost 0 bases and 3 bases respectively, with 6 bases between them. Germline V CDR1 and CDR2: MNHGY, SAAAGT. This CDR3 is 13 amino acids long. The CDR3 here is CASSYSRGYEQYF. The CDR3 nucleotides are TGTGCCAGCAGTTACTCGAGAGGCTACGAGCAGTACTTC.

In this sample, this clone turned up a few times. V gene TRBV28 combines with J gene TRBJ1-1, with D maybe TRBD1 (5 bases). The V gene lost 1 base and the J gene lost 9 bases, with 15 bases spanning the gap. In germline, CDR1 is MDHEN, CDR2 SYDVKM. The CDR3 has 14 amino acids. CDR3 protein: CASSLYSAAGQAFF. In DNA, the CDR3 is TGTGCCAGCAGTTTATATTCGGCGGCGGGGCAAGCTTTCTTT.

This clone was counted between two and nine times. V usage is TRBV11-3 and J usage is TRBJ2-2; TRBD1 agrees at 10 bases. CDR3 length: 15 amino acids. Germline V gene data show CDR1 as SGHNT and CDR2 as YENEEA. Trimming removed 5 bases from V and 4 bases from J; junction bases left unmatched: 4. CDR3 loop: CASSLWTGGTGELFF. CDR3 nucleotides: TGTGCCAGCAGCCTCTGGACAGGGGGCACCGGGGAGCTGTTTTTT.

The chain's CDR3 is CASTPGGGTEAFF. As DNA, the CDR3 is TGTGCCAGCACCCCGGGAGGGGGCACTGAAGCTTTCTTT. The chain is built from TRBV6-8 and TRBJ1-1, with D perhaps TRBD1 (6 bases). Trimming took off 7 bases at V and 4 bases at J, with 13 bases between the two ends. CDR1 is MNHGY, CDR2 SAAAGT, per germline. This CDR3 spans 13 amino acids.

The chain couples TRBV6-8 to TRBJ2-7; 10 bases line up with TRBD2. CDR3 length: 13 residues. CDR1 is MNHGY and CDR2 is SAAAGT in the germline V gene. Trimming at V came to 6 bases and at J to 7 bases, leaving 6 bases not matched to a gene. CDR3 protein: CASSPAGGREQYF. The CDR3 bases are TGTGCCAGCAGCCCAGCGGGGGGGCGAGAGCAGTACTTC.

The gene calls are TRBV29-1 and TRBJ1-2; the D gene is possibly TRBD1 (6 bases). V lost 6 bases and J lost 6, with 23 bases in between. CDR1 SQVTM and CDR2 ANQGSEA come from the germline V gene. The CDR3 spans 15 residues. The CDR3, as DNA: TGCAGCGTCCGGGTCCCGTACAGGGTGGAAGATGGCTACACCTTC. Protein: CSVRVPYRVEDGYTF.

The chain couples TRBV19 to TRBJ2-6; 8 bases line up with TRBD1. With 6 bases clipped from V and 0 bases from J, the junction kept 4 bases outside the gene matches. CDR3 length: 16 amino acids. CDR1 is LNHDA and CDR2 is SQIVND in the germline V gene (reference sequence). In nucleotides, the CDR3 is TGTGCCAGTAGCCAGGGGGCCACCTCTGGGGCCAACGTCCTGACTTTC. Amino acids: CASSQGATSGANVLTF. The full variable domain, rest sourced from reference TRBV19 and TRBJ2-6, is DGGITQSPKYLFRKEGQNVTLSCEQNLNHDAMYWYRQDPGQGLRLIYYSQIVNDFQKGDIAEGYSVSREKKESFPLTVTSAQKNPTAFYLCASSQGATSGANVLTFGAGSRLTVL.

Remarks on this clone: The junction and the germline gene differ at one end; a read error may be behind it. CDR3 sequence reads: CASNLLYSGANVLTF. Here the CDR3 DNA reads TGTGCCAGCAATTTATTGTACTCTGGGGCCAACGTCCTGACTTTC. V gene TRBV28 combines with J gene TRBJ2-6; D ambiguous. The germline gives CDR1 MDHEN, CDR2 SYDVKM. This CDR3 has 15 residues. The entire variable domain, with the rest obtained from reference TRBV28 and TRBJ2-6, is as follows: DVKVTQSSRYLVKRTGEKVFLECVQDMDHENMFWYRQDPGLGLRLIYFSYDVKMKEKGDIPEGYSVSREKKERFSLILESASTNQTSMYLCASNLLYSGANVLTFGAGSRLTVL.

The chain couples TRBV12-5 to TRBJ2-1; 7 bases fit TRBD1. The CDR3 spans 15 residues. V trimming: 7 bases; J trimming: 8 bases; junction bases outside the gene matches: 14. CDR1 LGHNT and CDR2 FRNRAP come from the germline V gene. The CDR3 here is CASAPQAGGTDEQFF. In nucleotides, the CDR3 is TGTGCTAGTGCCCCCCAGGCAGGGGGTACGGATGAGCAGTTCTTC.

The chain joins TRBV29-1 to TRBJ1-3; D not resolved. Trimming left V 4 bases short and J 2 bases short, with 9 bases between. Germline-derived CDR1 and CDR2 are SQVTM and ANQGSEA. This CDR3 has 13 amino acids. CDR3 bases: TGCAGCGTTGGTGCGGGTACTGGAAACACCATATATTTT. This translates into CSVGAGTGNTIYF.

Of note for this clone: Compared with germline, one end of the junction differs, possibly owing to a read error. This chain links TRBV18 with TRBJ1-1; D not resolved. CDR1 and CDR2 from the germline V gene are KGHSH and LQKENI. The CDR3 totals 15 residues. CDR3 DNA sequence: TGTGCCAGCTCACCTACCCAGTACATGAACACTGAAGCTTTTTTT. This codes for CASSPTQYMNTEAFF.

CDR3 in DNA: TGTGCCAGCTCCCCGGACAGTGTGAGTGGCTACACCTTC. Translated, it gives CASSPDSVSGYTF. The chain uses TRBV18 and TRBJ1-2; D is possibly TRBD1 (6 bases). With 6 bases removed from V and 7 bases from J, the gap between germline ends came to 15 bases. Germline CDR1 reads KGHSH; CDR2 reads LQKENI. The length of the CDR3 is 13 residues. The full variable domain, with the rest looked up from reference TRBV18 and TRBJ1-2, is NAGVMQNPRHLVRRRGQEARLRCSPMKGHSHVYWYRQLPEEGLKFMVYLQKENIIDESGMPKERFSAEFPKEGPSILRIQQVVRGDSAAYFCASSPDSVSGYTFGSGTRLTVV.